This paragraph reports one TCR beta chain. TCRdb's copy holds only in-frame clones and misses some; the assay was immunoSEQ multiplex PCR. The data show roughly 200,000 clones, approximately 85% seen once. This entry is derived from a study of blood T cell repertoires in COVID-19. Overall study: PBMCs, B-cell-depleted T cells, or T cells were the source of the cDNA or gDNA that made up the material.

The germline V and J ends were trimmed by 4 bases and 1 base, with 11 bases remaining between them. Germline V gives CDR1 SGHNT, CDR2 YYREEE (reference sequence). This CDR3 is 14 amino acids long. Source material: PBMCs or T cells enriched from blood (not recorded which). The source of this sequence is a middle-aged man who had recovered from COVID-19. The rearrangement links TRBV5-4 to TRBJ1-1; D is possibly TRBD1 (6 bases). The CDR3 DNA is TGTGCCAGCAGCCGCCCAGGGGAGAACACTGAAGCTTTCTTT. Its translation is CASSRPGENTEAFF.